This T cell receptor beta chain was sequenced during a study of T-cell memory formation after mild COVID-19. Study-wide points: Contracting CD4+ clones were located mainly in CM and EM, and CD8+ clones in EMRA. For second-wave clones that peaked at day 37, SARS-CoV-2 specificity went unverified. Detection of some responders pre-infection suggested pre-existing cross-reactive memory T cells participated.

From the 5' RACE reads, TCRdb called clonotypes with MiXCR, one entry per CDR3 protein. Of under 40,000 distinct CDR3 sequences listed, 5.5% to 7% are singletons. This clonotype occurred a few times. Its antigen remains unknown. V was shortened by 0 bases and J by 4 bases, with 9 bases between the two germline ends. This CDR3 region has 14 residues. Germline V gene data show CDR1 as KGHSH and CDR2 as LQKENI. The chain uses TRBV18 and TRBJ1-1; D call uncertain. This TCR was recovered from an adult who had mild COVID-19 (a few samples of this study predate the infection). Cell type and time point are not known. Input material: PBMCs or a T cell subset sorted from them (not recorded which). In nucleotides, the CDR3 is TGTGCCAGCTCACCACCGGGCCGGGGCACTGAAGCTTTCTTT. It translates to CASSPPGRGTEAFF. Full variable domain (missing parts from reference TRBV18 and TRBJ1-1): NAGVMQNPRHLVRRRGQEARLRCSPMKGHSHVYWYRQLPEEGLKFMVYLQKENIIDESGMPKERFSAEFPKEGPSILRIQQVVRGDSAAYFCASSPPGRGTEAFFGQGTRLTVV.